This record looks at one TCR beta chain sequence and its context. No antigen is known for it. Produced via immunoSEQ multiplex PCR; TCRdb's table is partial and in-frame only. The sample gives over 45,000 clones, roughly 91% of which show up once; less than 40% is in the top ten. Trimming pared 0 bases from V and 10 bases from J, leaving 7 bases between. The germline V gene has CDR1 MNHEY and CDR2 SVGAGI. CDR3 size: 12 residues. This sample was included in a study of OX40 agonist ivuxolimab in advanced cancers. Regarding the study as a whole: Clonal expansion was seen in CD4+ and CD8+ blood T cells by week 6 at 0.1 to 3.0 mg/kg.

This sequence originates from an adult with an advanced solid tumor such as melanoma, head and neck, liver or kidney cancer. The sample here was CD4+ or CD8+ T cells sorted from blood, taken in a trial of the OX40 agonist ivuxolimab. V usage is TRBV6-5 and J usage is TRBJ2-1; D is undetermined. The CDR3 region is CASSYSNREQFF. For the CDR3, the DNA is TGTGCCAGCAGTTACTCGAATAGAGAGCAGTTCTTC.